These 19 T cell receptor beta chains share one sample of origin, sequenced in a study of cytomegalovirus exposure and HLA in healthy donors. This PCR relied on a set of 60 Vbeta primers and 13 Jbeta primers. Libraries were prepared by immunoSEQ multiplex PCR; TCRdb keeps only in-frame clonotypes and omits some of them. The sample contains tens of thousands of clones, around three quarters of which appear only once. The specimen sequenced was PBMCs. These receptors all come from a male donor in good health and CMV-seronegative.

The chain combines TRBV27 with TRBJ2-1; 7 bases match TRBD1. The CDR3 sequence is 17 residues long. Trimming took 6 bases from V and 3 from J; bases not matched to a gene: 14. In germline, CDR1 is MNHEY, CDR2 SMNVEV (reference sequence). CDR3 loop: CASSRLMGQLIYNEQFF. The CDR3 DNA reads TGTGCCAGCAGCCGACTGATGGGACAGCTAATCTACAATGAGCAGTTCTTC.

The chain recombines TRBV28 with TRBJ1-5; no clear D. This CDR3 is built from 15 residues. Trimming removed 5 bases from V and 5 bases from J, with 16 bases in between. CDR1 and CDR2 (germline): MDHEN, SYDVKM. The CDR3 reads CASSASYLSDQPQHF. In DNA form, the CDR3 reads TGTGCCAGCAGTGCGTCATATTTGAGCGATCAGCCCCAGCATTTT.

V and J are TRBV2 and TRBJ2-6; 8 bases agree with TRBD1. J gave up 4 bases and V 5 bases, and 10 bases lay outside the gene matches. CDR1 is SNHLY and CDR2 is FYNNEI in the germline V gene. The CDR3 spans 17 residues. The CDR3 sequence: CASSPGQGVLGANVLTF. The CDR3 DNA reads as TGTGCCAGCAGTCCCGGACAGGGAGTCTTGGGGGCCAACGTCCTGACTTTC.

CDR3 sequence: CASSYNRGVGEQYF. The DNA for the CDR3 is TGTGCCAGCAGTTACAACAGGGGGGTGGGGGAGCAGTACTTC. The V and J genes are TRBV6-5 and TRBJ2-7; the match to TRBD1 covers 8 bases. Germline V CDR1 and CDR2: MNHEY, SVGAGI. CDR3 length: 14 amino acids. The junction had 7 bases not matched to a gene; V was cut back by 2 bases and J by 7 bases.

CDR3 in DNA: TGTGCCAGCAGTGAAGTAGACATCCTCTCGACTGAAGCTTTCTTT. Protein sequence: CASSEVDILSTEAFF. The rearrangement uses TRBV25-1 and TRBJ1-1; D unclear. V was shortened by 2 bases and J by 5 bases, with 15 bases between the two germline ends. The length of the CDR3 is 15 residues. Germline V CDR1 and CDR2: MGHDK, SYGVNS.

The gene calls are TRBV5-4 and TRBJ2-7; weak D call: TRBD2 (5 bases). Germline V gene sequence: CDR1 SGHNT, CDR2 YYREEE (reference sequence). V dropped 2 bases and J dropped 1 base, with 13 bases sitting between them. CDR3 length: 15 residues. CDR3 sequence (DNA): TGTGCCAGCAGCTTAGGGCTAGCAGCATCCTACGAGCAGTACTTC. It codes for CASSLGLAASYEQYF.

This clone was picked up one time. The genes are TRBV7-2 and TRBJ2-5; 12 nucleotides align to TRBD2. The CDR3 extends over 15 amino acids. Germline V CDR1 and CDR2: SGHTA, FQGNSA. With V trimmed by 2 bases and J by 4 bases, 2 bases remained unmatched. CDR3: CASSLRGLAGETQYF. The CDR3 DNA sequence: TGTGCCAGCAGCTTACGGGGACTAGCGGGAGAGACCCAGTACTTC.

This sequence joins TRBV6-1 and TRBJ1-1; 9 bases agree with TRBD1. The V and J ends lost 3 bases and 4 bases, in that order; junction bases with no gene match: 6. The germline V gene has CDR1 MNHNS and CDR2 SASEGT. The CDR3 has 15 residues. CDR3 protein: CASSDSTGGVTEAFF. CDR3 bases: TGTGCCAGCAGTGATTCTACAGGGGGCGTCACTGAAGCTTTCTTT.

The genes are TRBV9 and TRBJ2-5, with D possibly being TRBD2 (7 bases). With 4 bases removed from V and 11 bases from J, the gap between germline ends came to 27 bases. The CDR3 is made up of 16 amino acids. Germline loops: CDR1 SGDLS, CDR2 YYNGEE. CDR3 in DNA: TGTGCCAGCAGCCCACTGGCCGGGGGGCTCTCTGGGGAGCAGTACTTC. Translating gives CASSPLAGGLSGEQYF.

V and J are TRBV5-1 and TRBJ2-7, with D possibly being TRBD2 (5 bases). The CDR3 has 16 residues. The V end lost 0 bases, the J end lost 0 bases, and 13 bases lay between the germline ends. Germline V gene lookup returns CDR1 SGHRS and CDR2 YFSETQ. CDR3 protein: CASSLDTHTSSYEQYF. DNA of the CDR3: TGCGCCAGCAGCTTGGATACTCACACTAGCTCCTACGAGCAGTACTTC.

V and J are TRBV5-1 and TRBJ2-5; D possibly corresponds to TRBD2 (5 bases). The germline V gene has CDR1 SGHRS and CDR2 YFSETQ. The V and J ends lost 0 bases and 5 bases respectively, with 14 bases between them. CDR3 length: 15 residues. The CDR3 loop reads CASSLAVQRGETQYF. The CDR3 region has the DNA TGCGCCAGCAGCTTGGCCGTGCAACGAGGGGAGACCCAGTACTTC.

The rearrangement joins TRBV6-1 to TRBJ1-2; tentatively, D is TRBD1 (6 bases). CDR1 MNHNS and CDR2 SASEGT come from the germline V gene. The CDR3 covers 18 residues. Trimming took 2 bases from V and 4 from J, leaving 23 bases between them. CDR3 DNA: TGTGCCAGCAGTGAACGTCTTATGGTATTGGCGGGGGCCTATGGCTACACCTTC. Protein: CASSERLMVLAGAYGYTF.

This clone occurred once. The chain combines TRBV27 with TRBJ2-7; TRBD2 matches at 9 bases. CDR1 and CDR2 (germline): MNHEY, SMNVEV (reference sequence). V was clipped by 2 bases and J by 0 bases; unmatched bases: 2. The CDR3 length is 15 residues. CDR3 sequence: CASSLSGRISYEQYF. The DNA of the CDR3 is TGTGCCAGCAGTTTAAGCGGGAGGATCTCCTACGAGCAGTACTTC.

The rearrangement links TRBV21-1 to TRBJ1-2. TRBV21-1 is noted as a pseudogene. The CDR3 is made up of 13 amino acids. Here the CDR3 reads CASNRAWRYGYTF. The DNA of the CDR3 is TGTGCCAGCAATAGGGCTTGGAGGTATGGCTACACCTTC.

CDR3 amino acids: CASSLEGQDIYNEQFF. In nucleotides, the CDR3 is TGTGCCAGCAGCTTAGAGGGACAGGACATATACAATGAGCAGTTCTTC. This rearrangement joins TRBV7-6 to TRBJ2-1; 8 bases fit TRBD1. Germline V gene lookup returns CDR1 SGHVS and CDR2 FNYEAQ. Trimming took 1 base from V and 4 from J; bases not matched to a gene: 6. This CDR3 has 16 amino acids.

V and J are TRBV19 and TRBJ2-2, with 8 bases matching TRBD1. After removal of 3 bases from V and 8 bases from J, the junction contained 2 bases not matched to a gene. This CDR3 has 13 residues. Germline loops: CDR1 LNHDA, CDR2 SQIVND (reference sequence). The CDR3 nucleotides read TGTGCCAGTAGTATCACAGGGGGTGGGGAGCTGTTTTTT. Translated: CASSITGGGELFF.

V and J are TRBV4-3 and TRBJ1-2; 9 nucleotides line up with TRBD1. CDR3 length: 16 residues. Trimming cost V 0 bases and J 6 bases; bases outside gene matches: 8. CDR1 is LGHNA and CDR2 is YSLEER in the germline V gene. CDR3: CASSQDRYRGLNGYTF. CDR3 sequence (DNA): TGCGCCAGCAGCCAAGATAGGTACAGGGGGCTGAATGGCTACACCTTC.

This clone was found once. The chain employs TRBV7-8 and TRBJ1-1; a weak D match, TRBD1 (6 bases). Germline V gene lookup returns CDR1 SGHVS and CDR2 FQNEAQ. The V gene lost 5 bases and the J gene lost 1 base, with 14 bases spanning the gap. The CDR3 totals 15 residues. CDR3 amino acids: CASSQRETGNTEAFF. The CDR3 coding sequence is TGTGCCAGCAGCCAGCGAGAGACAGGGAACACTGAAGCTTTCTTT.

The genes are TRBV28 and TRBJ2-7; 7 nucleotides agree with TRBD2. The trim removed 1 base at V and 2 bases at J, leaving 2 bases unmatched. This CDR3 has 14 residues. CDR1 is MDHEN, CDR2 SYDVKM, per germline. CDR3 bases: TGTGCCAGCAGTTTATTACGGGGGGCCTACGAGCAGTACTTC. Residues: CASSLLRGAYEQYF. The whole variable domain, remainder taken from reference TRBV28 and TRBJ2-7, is DVKVTQSSRYLVKRTGEKVFLECVQDMDHENMFWYRQDPGLGLRLIYFSYDVKMKEKGDIPEGYSVSREKKERFSLILESASTNQTSMYLCASSLLRGAYEQYFGPGTRLTVT.